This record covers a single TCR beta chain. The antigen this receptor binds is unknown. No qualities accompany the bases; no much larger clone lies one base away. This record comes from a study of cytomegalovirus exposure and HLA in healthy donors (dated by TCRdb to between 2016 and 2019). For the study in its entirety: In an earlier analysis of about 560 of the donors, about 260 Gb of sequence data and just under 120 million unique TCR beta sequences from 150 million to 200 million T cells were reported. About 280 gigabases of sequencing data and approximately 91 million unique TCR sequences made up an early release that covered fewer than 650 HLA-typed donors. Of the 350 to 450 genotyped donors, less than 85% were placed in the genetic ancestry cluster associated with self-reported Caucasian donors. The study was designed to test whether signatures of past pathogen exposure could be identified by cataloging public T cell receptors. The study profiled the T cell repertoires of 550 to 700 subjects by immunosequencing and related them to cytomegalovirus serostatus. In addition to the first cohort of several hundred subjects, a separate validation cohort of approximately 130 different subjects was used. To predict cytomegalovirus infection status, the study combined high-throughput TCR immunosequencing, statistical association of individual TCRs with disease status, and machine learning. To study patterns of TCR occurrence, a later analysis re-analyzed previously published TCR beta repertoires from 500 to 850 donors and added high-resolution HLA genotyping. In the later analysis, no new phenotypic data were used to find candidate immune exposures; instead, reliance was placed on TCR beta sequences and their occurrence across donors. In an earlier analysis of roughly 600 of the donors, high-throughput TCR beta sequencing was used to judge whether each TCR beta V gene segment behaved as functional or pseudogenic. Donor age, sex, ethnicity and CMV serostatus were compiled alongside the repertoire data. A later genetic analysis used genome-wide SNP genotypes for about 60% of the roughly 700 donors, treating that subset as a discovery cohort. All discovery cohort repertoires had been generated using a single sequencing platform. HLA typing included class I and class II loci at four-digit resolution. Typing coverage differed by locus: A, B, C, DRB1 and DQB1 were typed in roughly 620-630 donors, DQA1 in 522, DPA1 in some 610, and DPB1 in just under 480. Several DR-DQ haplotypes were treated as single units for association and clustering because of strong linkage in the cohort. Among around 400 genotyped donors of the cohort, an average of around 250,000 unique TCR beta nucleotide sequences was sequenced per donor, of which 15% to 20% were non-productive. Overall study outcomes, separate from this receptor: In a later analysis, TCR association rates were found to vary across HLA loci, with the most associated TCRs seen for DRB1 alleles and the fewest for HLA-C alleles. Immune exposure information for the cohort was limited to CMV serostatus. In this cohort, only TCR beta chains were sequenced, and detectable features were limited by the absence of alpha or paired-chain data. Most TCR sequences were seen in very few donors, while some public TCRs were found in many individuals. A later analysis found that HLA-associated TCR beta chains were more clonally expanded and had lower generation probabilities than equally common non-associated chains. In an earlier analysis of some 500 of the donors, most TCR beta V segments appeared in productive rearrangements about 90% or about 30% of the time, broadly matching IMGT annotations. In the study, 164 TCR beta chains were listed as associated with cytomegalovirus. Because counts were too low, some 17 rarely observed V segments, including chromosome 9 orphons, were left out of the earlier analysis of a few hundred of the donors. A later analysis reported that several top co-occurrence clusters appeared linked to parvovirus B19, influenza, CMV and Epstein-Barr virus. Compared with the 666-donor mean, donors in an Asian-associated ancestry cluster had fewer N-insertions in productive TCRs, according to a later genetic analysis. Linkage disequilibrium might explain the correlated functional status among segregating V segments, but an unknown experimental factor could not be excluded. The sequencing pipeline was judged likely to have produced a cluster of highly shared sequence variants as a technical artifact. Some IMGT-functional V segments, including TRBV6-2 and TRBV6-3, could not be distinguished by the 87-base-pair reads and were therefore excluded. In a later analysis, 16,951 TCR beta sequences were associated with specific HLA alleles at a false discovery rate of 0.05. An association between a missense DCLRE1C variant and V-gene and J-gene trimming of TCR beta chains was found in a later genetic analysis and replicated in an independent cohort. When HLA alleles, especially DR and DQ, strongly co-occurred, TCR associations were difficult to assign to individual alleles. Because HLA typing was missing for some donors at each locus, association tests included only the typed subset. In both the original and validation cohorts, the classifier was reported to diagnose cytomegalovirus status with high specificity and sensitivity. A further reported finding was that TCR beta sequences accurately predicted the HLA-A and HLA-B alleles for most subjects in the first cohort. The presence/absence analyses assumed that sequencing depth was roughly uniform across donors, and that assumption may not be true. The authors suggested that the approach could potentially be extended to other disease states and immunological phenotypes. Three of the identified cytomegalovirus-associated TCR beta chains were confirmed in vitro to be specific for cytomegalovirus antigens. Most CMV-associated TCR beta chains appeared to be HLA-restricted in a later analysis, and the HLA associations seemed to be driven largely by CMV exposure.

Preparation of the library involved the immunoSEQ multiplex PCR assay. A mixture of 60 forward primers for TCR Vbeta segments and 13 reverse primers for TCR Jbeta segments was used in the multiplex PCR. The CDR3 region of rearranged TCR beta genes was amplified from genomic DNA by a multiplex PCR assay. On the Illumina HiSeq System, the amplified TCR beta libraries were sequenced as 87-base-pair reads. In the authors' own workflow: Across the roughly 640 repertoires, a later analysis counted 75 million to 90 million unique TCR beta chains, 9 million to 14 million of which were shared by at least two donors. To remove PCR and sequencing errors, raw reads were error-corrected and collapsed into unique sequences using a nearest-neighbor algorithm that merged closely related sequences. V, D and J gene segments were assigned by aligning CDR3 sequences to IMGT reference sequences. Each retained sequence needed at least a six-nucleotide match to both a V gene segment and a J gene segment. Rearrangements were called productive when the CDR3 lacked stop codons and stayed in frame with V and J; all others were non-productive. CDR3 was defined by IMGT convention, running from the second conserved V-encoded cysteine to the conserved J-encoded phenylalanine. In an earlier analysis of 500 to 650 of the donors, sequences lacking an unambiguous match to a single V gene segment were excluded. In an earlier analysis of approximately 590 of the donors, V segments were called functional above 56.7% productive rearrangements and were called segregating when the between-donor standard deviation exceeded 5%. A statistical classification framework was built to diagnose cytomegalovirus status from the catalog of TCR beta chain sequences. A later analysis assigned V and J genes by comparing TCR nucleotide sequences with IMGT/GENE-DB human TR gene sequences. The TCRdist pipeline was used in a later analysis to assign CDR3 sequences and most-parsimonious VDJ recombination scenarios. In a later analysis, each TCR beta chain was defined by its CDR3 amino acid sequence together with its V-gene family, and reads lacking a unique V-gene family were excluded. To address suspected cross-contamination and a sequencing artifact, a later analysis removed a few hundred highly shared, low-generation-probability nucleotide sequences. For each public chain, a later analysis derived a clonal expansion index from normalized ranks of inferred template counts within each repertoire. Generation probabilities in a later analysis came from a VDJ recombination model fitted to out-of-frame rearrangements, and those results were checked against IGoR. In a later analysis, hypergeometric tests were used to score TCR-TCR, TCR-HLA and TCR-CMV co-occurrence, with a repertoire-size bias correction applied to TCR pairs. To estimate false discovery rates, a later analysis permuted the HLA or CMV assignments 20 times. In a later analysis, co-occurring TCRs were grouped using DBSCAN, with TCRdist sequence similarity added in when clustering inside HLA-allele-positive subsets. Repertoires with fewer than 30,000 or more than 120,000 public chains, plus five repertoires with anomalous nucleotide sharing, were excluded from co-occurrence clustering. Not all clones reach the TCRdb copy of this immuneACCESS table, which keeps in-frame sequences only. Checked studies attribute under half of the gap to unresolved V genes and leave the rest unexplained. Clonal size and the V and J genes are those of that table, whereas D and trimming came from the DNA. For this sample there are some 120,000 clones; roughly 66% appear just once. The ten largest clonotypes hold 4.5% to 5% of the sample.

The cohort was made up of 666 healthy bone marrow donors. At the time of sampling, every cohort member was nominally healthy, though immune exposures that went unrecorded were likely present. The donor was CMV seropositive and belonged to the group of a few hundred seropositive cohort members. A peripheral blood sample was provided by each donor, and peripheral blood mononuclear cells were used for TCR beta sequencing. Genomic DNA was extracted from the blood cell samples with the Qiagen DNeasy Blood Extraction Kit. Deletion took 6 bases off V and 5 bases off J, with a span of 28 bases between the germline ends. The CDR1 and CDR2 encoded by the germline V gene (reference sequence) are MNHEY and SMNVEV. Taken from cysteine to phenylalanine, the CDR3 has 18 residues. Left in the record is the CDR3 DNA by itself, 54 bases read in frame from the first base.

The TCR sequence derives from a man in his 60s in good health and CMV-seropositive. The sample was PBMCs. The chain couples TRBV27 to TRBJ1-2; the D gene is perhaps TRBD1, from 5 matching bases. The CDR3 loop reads CASSSLHDDRASQYGYTF. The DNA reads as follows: TGTGCCAGCAGCTCACTTCACGACGACAGAGCTTCTCAGTATGGCTACACCTTC.